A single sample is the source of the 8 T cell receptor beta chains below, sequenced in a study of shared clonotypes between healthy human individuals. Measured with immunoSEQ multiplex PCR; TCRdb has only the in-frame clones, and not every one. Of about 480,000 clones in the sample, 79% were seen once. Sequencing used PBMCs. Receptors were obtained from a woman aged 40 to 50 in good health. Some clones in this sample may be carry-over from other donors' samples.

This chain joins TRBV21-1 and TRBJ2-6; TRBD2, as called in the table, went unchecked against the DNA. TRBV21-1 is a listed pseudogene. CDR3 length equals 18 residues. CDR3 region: CASSREFPPLSGANVLTF. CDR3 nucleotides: TGTGCCAGCAGCAGGGAGTTTCCCCCTCTCTCTGGGGCCAACGTCCTGACTTTC.

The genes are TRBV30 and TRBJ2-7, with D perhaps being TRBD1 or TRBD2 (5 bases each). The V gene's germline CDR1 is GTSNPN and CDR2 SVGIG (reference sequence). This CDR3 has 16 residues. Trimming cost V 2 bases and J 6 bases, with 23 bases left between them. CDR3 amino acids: CAWSTQRGFERGEQYF. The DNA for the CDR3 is TGTGCCTGGAGTACTCAGAGAGGGTTCGAGAGGGGCGAGCAGTACTTC.

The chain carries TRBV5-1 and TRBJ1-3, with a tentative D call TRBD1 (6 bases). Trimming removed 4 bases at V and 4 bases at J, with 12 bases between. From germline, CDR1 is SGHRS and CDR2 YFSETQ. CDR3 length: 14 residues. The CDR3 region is CASSTQTGGNTIYF. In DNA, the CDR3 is TGCGCCAGCAGCACCCAAACAGGGGGAAACACCATATATTTT.

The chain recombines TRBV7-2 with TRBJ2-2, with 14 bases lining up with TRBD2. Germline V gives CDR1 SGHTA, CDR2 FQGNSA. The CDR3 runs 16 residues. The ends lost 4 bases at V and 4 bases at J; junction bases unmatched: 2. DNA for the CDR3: TGTGCCAGCAGCTCGGGACTAGCGGGGGCCACCGGGGAGCTGTTTTTT. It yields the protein CASSSGLAGATGELFF.

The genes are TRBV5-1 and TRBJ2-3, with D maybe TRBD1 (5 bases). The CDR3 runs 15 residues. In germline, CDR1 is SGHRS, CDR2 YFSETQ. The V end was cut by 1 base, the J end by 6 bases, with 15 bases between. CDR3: CASSLNGAGWDTQYF. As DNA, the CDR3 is TGCGCCAGCAGCTTGAATGGGGCTGGATGGGATACGCAGTATTTT.

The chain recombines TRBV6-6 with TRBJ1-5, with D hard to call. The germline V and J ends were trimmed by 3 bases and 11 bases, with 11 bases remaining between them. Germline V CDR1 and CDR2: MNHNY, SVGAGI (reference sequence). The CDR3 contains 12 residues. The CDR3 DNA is TGTGCCAGCAGTTATTTAGGAGAGGCCCAGCATTTT. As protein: CASSYLGEAQHF.

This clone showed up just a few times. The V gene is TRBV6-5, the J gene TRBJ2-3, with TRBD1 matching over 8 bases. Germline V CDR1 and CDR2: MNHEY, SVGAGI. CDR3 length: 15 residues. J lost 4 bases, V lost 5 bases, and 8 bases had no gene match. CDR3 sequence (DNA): TGTGCCAGCAGTACCTCCGACAGGGGCGCAGATACGCAGTATTTT. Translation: CASSTSDRGADTQYF.

The CDR3 reads CAWSVLAGKNIQYF. CDR3 coding DNA: TGTGCCTGGAGTGTACTAGCGGGAAAAAACATTCAGTACTTC. The chain recombines TRBV30 with TRBJ2-4; TRBD2 aligns across 10 bases. The CDR3 consists of 14 residues. After removal of 0 bases from V and 4 bases from J, the junction contained 0 bases not matched to a gene. Germline V lookup: CDR1 GTSNPN, CDR2 SVGIG (reference sequence).